This TCR beta chain was captured by sequencing in a study of OX40 agonist ivuxolimab in advanced cancers. About the research overall: Treatment of patients was with ivuxolimab, an agonistic anti-OX40 (CD134) antibody. Overall study findings and caveats: The specificity for antigen of the expanded peripheral T cells was not determined.

About this clone itself: Its antigen is as yet unknown.

Sequenced by immunoSEQ multiplex PCR; TCRdb stores in-frame clones only, minus some. The sample records just under 100,000 clones, approximately 94% being singletons. From germline, CDR1 is LNHDA and CDR2 SQIVND (reference sequence). This CDR3 comprises 14 residues. V was clipped by 2 bases and J by 2 bases, with 9 bases between them. The sequencing here drew on CD4+ or CD8+ T cells sorted from blood, taken in a trial of the OX40 agonist ivuxolimab. The sequence came from an adult with an advanced solid tumor such as melanoma, head and neck, liver or kidney cancer. This chain links TRBV19 with TRBJ2-5; D remains unclear. The CDR3 region has the DNA TGTGCCAGTAGTATATCGGCCTTACAAGAGACCCAGTACTTC. Its protein product is CASSISALQETQYF.